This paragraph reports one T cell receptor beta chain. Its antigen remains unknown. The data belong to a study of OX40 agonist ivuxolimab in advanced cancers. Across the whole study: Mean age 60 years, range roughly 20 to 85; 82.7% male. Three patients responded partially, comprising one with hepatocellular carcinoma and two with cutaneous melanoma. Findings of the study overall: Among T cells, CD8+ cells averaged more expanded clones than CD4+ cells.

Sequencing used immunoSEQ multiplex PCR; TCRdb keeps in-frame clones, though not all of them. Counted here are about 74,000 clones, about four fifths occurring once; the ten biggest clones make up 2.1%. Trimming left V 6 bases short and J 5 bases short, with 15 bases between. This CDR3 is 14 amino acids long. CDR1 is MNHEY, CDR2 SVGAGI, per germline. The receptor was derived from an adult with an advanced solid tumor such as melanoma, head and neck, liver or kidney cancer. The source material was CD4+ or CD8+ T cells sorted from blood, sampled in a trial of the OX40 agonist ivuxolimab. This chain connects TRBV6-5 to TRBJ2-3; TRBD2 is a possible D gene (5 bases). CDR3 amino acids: CASRGGGPRDTQYF. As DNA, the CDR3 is TGTGCCAGCAGGGGCGGCGGGCCCCGAGATACGCAGTATTTT.